This is a list of T cell receptor beta chains from one sample in a study of human T cells and chemical hapten exposure. TCRdb used MiXCR to reprocess the RACE reads, holding one entry per CDR3 protein. The sample has approximately 120,000 distinct CDR3 sequences, more than 7% seen once. The specimen was whole blood, collected in connection with sensitization to the hapten diphenylcyclopropenone (DPC). These receptors were obtained from a middle-aged woman with alopecia areata. Some clones in this sample may be carry-over from other donors' samples. The CDR3 runs from the conserved cysteine through the conserved F or W. A D gene is named only where the DNA matches it firmly. A row's size may be missing; if present it is once, few, many or a size class.

J | V | size | D | length | DNA | CDR3
TRBJ1-1 | TRBV5-1 | many | TRBD1 | 15 | TGCGCCAGCAGCTTGGAAGGGACAGTGAACACTGAAGCTTTCTTT | CASSLEGTVNTEAFF
TRBJ1-3 | TRBV4-3 | many | . | 15 | TGCGCCAGCAGCCAAGATGGCATACCTGGAAACACCATATATTTT | CASSQDGIPGNTIYF
TRBJ1-2 | TRBV11-2 | many | . | 13 | TGTGCCAGCAGCTTGGCCGGGGGATACGGCTACACCTTC | CASSLAGGYGYTF
TRBJ1-2 | TRBV15 | few | TRBD1 | 14 | TGTGCCACCAGCAGGGAAAAGGGGGCGGGTGGCTACACCTTC | CATSREKGAGGYTF
TRBJ1-1 | TRBV4-2 | many | TRBD1 | 16 | TGTGCCAGCAGCCAGACTCAGGGGGGAGGGGCCACTGAAGCTTTCTTT | CASSQTQGGGATEAFF
TRBJ1-4 | TRBV2 | . | . | 15 | TGTGCCAGCAGGCGGAGAACAGGGAGAGGGGAAAAACTGTTTTTT | CASRRRTGRGEKLFF
TRBJ1-6 | TRBV5-1 | few | . | 17 | TGCGCCAGCAGCTACTACTTCTCTGTCCCCTATAATTCACCCCTCCACTTT | CASSYYFSVPYNSPLHF
TRBJ1-1 | TRBV18 | few | . | 14 | TGTGCCAGCTCCCCAGGGGCCATGAACACTGAAGCTTTCTTT | CASSPGAMNTEAFF
TRBJ1-4 | TRBV7-8 | few | TRBD1 | 15 | TGTGCCAGCAGCTTAGGGGGGACAGGGGATGAAAAACTGTTTTTT | CASSLGGTGDEKLFF
TRBJ1-1 | TRBV7-2 | . | . | 11 | TGTGCCAGCACCAGTAGGGCTGAAGCTTTCTTT | CASTSRAEAFF
TRBJ2-2 | TRBV5-6 | few | TRBD1 | 15 | TGTGCCAGCAGCCTGGACAGGGAAAACACCGGGGAGCTGTTTTTT | CASSLDRENTGELFF
TRBJ2-3 | TRBV10-3 | . | TRBD1 | 15 | TGTGCCATCAGTCCGGGACAGGGGGCAGGAGATACGCAGTATTTT | CAISPGQGAGDTQYF
TRBJ2-7 | TRBV19 | many | TRBD2 | 15 | TGTGCCAGTAGTATCCAAGCGGGGGAGGCCTACGAGCAGTACTTC | CASSIQAGEAYEQYF
TRBJ1-6 | TRBV6-2/TRBV6-3 | many | . | 15 | TGTGCCAGCAGTTACTCCACACGGAGGGATTCACCCCTCCACTTT | CASSYSTRRDSPLHF
TRBJ2-7 | TRBV18 | . | . | 15 | TGTGCCAGCTCACCACCCTCAGGGCCATCCTACGAGCAGTACTTC | CASSPPSGPSYEQYF
TRBJ1-2 | TRBV20-1 | many | . | 13 | TGCAGTGCTGGGTCTAAGGGCGGGTATGGCTACACCTTC | CSAGSKGGYGYTF
TRBJ2-1 | TRBV12-3/TRBV12-4 | few | . | 13 | TGTGCCAGCACCCGGGTCGTAGTCAATGAGCAGTTCTTC | CASTRVVVNEQFF
TRBJ1-1 | TRBV12-3/TRBV12-4 | many | TRBD1 | 16 | TGTGCCAGCAGTTTTAGTTTGGGACAGGGCCATATCGAAGCTTTCTTT | CASSFSLGQGHIEAFF
TRBJ2-2 | TRBV27 | . | TRBD1 | 15 | TGTGCCAGCAGCGGACAGGGGGTGAGAGCCGGGGAGCTGTTTTTT | CASSGQGVRAGELFF
TRBJ1-2 | TRBV6-6 | many | . | 17 | TGTGCCAGCAGTTACCAACAGCTCTATATTTTTAACTATGGCTACACCTTC | CASSYQQLYIFNYGYTF
TRBJ1-4 | TRBV6-1 | . | . | 13 | TGTGCCAGCAGTGGAAACCAGGCTGAAAAACTGTTTTTT | CASSGNQAEKLFF
TRBJ2-7 | TRBV20-1 | medium-sized | . | 17 | TGCAGTGCTCGCACCCCGTTCTCCCCCAAAACGTTAAACGAGCAGTACTTC | CSARTPFSPKTLNEQYF
TRBJ2-1 | TRBV18 | . | TRBD2 | 16 | TGTGCCAGCTCACCACCCAGCGGGGGGGCCTCAAGTGAGCAGTTCTTC | CASSPPSGGASSEQFF
TRBJ2-2 | TRBV4-1 | few | . | 16 | TGCGCCAGCAGTCAGCTTGGAGGGGGGCACACCGGGGAGCTGTTTTTT | CASSQLGGGHTGELFF
TRBJ2-5 | TRBV5-4 | many | . | 13 | TGTGCCAGCAGCTTAAGGGGTGAAGAGACCCAGTACTTC | CASSLRGEETQYF
TRBJ2-3 | TRBV2 | few | . | 15 | TGTGCCAGCAGTGAAATGGGTGGCCGAGGAGATACGCAGTATTTT | CASSEMGGRGDTQYF
TRBJ2-1 | TRBV27 | . | TRBD2 | 18 | TGTGCCAGCAGTTCCCCAGGGCTAGCGGGGTCAACTAGGAATGAGCAGTTCTTC | CASSSPGLAGSTRNEQFF
TRBJ2-5 | TRBV12-3/TRBV12-4 | few | . | 13 | TGTGCCAGCAGTTTCGGTAGGGCGGAGACCCAGTACTTC | CASSFGRAETQYF
TRBJ2-7 | TRBV7-9 | . | TRBD1 | 14 | TGTGCCAGCAGCCCCCGACAGGGGGTGGGGGAGCAGTACTTC | CASSPRQGVGEQYF
TRBJ2-7 | TRBV6-1 | few | . | 16 | TGTGCCAGCAGTGATCCAGCCTGGACTACCACCTACGAGCAGTACTTC | CASSDPAWTTTYEQYF
TRBJ1-5 | TRBV18 | many | . | 15 | TGTGCCAGCTCACCACGGGAGGCGCAAGGTCAGCCCCAGCATTTT | CASSPREAQGQPQHF
TRBJ2-5 | TRBV2 | . | . | 13 | TGTGCCAGCAGTGACGTAGCCCAAGAGACCCAGTACTTC | CASSDVAQETQYF
TRBJ2-6 | TRBV28 | few | TRBD1 | 14 | TGTGCCAGCCTGGACAGGGCCGGGGCCAACGTCCTGACTTTC | CASLDRAGANVLTF
TRBJ1-5 | TRBV18 | many | . | 14 | TGTGCCAGCTCACCAAACGCGGGCAATCAGCCCCAGCATTTT | CASSPNAGNQPQHF
TRBJ1-2 | TRBV27 | many | . | 11 | TGTGCCAGCGGGCAGTTCTATGGCTACACCTTC | CASGQFYGYTF
TRBJ1-1 | TRBV29-1 | few | . | 14 | TGCAGCGTTGAACCTCAGGAAGGTAACACTGAAGCTTTCTTT | CSVEPQEGNTEAFF
TRBJ1-2 | TRBV4-3 | many | . | 15 | TGCGCCAGCAGCCAAGATCCGCGGCCAGTCTATGGCTACACCTTC | CASSQDPRPVYGYTF
TRBJ1-5 | TRBV20-1 | many | TRBD1 | 16 | TGCAGTGCTAGAGATCCAAGCGCAGGGGGCTATCAGCCCCAGCATTTT | CSARDPSAGGYQPQHF